Below are 7 T cell receptor beta chains sequenced from a single sample in a study of regulatory T cells in long-lasting Graves disease. For TCR beta, libraries came from iRepertoire HTBI primers and Arm-PCR of CDR3 regions. TCRdb reprocessed the multiplex PCR reads via MiXCR and lists one record per CDR3 protein. The sample records roughly 420,000 distinct CDR3 sequences, roughly 15% being singletons. Time point denoted: newly diagnosed GD, antithyroid drugs for less than 3 months. RNA extracted from PBMCs served as the sequencing template. The same specimen was also included in a second study, on T cells in Graves' hyperthyroidism and ophthalmopathy.

The source was peripheral blood mononuclear cells (PBMCs), collected at new diagnosis, from a patient treated with antithyroid drugs. The receptor set was obtained from a woman under 40 with Graves disease.

The gene calls are TRBV9 and TRBJ2-2, with 7 bases fitting TRBD2. The trim removed 3 bases at V and 4 bases at J, leaving 3 bases unmatched. The CDR3 totals 14 residues. Germline CDR1 and CDR2: SGDLS and YYNGEE. DNA for the CDR3: TGTGCCAGCAGCGCGGGAGGTCCCACCGGGGAGCTGTTTTTT. Its translation: CASSAGGPTGELFF.

The V and J genes are TRBV7-9 and TRBJ1-5, with D tentatively TRBD1 (6 bases). V lost 5 bases, J lost 0 bases, and 17 bases lay in between. There are 17 residues in the CDR3. Germline CDR1 reads SEHNR; CDR2 reads FQNEAQ (reference sequence). CDR3 residues: CASSPGTRGVSNQPQHF. CDR3 bases: TGTGCCAGCAGCCCGGGAACGAGGGGGGTTAGCAATCAGCCCCAGCATTTT.

This clonotype was seen at least ten times. The V call is TRBV28, the J call TRBJ2-1; D is unresolved. CDR1 MDHEN and CDR2 SYDVKM come from the germline V gene. Trimming removed 7 bases from V and 3 bases from J, with 19 bases in between. The CDR3 is 16 residues long. CDR3 residues: CASTNPRQNNYNEQFF. CDR3 DNA sequence: TGTGCCAGCACCAACCCTCGCCAGAATAACTACAATGAGCAGTTCTTC.

The gene calls are TRBV20-1 and TRBJ2-5, with TRBD1 identical over 9 bases. CDR3 length equals 15 residues. V shed 1 base and J 2 bases; nucleotides not matched to a gene: 5. Germline V gene data show CDR1 as DFQATT and CDR2 as SNEGSKA (reference sequence). CDR3 loop: CSARVPGQGQETQYF. The CDR3 DNA reads TGCAGTGCTAGAGTCCCGGGACAGGGTCAAGAGACCCAGTACTTC.

This rearrangement joins TRBV11-2 to TRBJ1-5; a weak D match, TRBD1 (5 bases). V gave up 1 base and J gave up 2 bases, with 12 bases separating them. The CDR3 is 16 residues long. Germline V gives CDR1 SGHAT, CDR2 FQNNGV. The CDR3, as DNA: TGTGCCAGCAGCTTAGGGCAGGGTTATGGCAATCAGCCCCAGCATTTT. Amino acid sequence: CASSLGQGYGNQPQHF.

In this sample, this clonotype turned up many times. One junction end disagrees with the germline gene, perhaps due to a read error. V usage is TRBV5-1 and J usage is TRBJ2-1; 11 bases align to TRBD1. The CDR3 sequence is 15 residues long. The germline gives CDR1 SGHRS, CDR2 YFSETQ. CDR3 sequence (DNA): TGCGCCAGCAGCGTGGGACAGGGGGGACGGAATGAACAGTTCTTC. This encodes CASSVGQGGRNEQFF.

This clonotype was seen a handful of times. This chain joins TRBV18 and TRBJ2-2, with D tentatively TRBD1 or TRBD2 (5 bases each). The V and J ends lost 4 bases and 5 bases respectively, with 8 bases between them. Germline lookup yields CDR1 KGHSH and CDR2 LQKENI. The CDR3 is 13 residues long. The CDR3 sequence: CASSLGRTGELFF. The CDR3 DNA follows: TGTGCCAGCTCACTGGGACGAACCGGGGAGCTGTTTTTT.